The present entry profiles one T cell receptor (beta chain) with its context. Its antigen is unknown. The data derive from a study of beta chain features in type 1 diabetes. Overall study results and limits: Among patients with Type 1 diabetes, TCRB CDR3s were moderately but significantly shorter in every one of the four CD4+ subsets.

Expressed TCRB transcripts were sequenced after all isolated RNA was converted to cDNA. Samples of naive, central memory and regulatory T cells yielded a mean of around 3.5 million reads. Using immunoSEQ multiplex PCR, the repertoire was profiled, and TCRdb retains in-frame clones only, with some absent. The sample records about 340,000 clones, 13% being singletons. Germline CDR1 and CDR2: MNHEY and SVGAGI. V lost 2 bases and J lost 4, with 8 bases in between. The CDR3 sequence is 13 residues long. What was sequenced was naive CD4+ T cells from blood. This receptor was taken from a woman between 18 and 30 years old with type 1 diabetes. The V call is TRBV6-5, the J call TRBJ1-1; D unresolved. In nucleotides, the CDR3 is TGTGCCAGCAGTTACGGGGAGGCCACTGAAGCTTTCTTT. This translates into CASSYGEATEAFF.